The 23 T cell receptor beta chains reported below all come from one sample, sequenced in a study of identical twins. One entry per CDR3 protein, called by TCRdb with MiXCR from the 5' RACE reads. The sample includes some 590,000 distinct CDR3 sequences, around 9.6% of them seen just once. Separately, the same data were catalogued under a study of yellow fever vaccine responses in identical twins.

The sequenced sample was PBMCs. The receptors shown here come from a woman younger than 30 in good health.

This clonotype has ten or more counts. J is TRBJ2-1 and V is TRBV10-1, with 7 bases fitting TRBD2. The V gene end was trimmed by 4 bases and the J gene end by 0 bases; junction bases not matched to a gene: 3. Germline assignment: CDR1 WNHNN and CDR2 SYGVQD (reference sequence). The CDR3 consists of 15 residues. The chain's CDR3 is CASSVRGSSYNEQFF. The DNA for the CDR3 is TGCGCCAGCAGTGTGCGGGGGAGCTCCTACAATGAGCAGTTCTTC.

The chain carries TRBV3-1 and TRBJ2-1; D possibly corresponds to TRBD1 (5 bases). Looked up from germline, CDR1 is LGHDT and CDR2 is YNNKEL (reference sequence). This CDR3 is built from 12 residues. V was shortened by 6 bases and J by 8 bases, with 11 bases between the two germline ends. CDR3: CASRRLGDEQFF. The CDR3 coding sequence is TGTGCCAGCAGGCGTCTAGGGGATGAGCAGTTCTTC.

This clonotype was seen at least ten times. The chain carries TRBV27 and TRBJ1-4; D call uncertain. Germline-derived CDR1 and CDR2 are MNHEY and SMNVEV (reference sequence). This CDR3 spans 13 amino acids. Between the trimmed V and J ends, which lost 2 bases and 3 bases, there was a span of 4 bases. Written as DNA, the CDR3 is TGTGCCAGCAGTTTAATTGCTAATGAAAAACTGTTTTTT. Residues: CASSLIANEKLFF. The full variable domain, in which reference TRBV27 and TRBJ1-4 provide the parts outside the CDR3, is EAQVTQNPRYLITVTGKKLTVTCSQNMNHEYMSWYRQDPGLGLRQIYYSMNVEVTDKGDVPEGYKVSRKEKRNFPLILESPSPNQTSLYFCASSLIANEKLFFGSGTQLSVL.

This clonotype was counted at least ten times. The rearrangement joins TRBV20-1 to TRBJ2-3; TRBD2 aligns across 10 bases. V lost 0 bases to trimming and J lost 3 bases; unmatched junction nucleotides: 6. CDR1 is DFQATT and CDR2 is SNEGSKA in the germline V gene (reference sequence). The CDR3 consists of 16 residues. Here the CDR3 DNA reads TGCAGTGCTAGAGAGCTAGCGGGAGCTGCGACAGATACGCAGTATTTT. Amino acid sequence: CSARELAGAATDTQYF.

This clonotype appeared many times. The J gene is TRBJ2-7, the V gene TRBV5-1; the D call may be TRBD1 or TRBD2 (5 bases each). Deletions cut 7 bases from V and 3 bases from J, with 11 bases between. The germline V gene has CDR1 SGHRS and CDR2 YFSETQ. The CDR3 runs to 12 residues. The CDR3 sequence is CASGRGVYEQYF. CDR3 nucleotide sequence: TGCGCCAGCGGAAGGGGAGTCTACGAGCAGTACTTC.

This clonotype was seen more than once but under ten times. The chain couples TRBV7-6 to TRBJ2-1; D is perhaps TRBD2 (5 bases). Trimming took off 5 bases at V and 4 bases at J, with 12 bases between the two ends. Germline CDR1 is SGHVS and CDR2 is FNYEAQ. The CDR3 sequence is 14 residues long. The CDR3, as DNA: TGTGCCAGCAGCGTCTTGGGGAGTTACAATGAGCAGTTCTTC. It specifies CASSVLGSYNEQFF.

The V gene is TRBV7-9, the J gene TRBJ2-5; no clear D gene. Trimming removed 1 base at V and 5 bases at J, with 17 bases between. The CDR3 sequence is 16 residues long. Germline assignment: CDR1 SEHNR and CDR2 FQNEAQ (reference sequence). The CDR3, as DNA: TGTGCCAGCAGCTTAGTGGCCGGTTCAGGTCTGGAGACCCAGTACTTC. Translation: CASSLVAGSGLETQYF.

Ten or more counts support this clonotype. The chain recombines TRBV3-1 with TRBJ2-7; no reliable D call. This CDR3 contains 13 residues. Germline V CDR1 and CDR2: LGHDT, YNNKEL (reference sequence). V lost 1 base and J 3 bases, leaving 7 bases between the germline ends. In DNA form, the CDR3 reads TGTGCCAGCAGCCAAGGGAGTGACTACGAGCAGTACTTC. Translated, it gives CASSQGSDYEQYF.

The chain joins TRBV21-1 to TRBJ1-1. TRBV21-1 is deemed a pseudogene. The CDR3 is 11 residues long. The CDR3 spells CASSLREGAFF. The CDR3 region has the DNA TGTGCCAGCAGCCTAAGGGAGGGGGCTTTCTTT.

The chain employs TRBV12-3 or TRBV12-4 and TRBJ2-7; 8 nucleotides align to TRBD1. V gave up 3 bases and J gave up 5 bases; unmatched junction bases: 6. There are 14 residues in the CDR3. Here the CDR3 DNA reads TGTGCCAGCAGTTTCACCGGACAGGGAAACGAGCAGTACTTC. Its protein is CASSFTGQGNEQYF.

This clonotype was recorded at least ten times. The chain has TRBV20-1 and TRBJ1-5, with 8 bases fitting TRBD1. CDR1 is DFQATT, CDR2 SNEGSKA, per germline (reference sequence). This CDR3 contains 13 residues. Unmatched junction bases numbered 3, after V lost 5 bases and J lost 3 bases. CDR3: CSASDRVNQPQHF. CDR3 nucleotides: TGCAGTGCTTCGGACAGGGTCAATCAGCCCCAGCATTTT.

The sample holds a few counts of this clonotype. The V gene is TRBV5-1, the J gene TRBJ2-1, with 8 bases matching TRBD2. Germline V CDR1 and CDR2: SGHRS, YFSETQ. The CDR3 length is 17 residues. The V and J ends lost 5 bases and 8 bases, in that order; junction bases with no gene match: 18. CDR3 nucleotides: TGCGCCAGCAGTCCACAAGCGGGGGAGGTTAGGATCCATGAGCAGTTCTTC. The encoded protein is CASSPQAGEVRIHEQFF.

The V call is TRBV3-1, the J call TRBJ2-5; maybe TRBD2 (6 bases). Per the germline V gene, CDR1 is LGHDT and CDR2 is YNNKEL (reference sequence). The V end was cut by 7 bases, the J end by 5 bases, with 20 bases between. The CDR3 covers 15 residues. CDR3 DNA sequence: TGTGCCAGCACCAAGCCGGGACTGGGGAGGGAGACCCAGTACTTC. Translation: CASTKPGLGRETQYF.

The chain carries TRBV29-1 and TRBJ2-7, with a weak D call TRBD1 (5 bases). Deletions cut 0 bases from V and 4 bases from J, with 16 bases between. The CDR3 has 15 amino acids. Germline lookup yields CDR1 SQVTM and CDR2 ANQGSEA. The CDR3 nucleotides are TGCAGCGTTGAAGATCTGAGGACATCACCTTACGAGCAGTACTTC. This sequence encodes CSVEDLRTSPYEQYF.

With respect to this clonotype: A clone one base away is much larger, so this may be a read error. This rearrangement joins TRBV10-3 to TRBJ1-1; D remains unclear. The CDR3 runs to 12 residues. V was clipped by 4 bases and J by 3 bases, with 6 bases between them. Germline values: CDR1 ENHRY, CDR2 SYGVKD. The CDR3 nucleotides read TGTGCCATCAGTGGGTGGGACACTGAAGCTTTCTTT. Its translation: CAISGWDTEAFF.

For the CDR3, the DNA is TGTGCCAGCAGCCCTCAGACAGGGAAGACCACTGAAGCTTTCTTT. It encodes CASSPQTGKTTEAFF. The chain is built from TRBV7-2 and TRBJ1-1, with 7 nucleotides matching TRBD1. The CDR3 consists of 15 residues. Germline values: CDR1 SGHTA, CDR2 FQGNSA. Germline trimming cut 5 bases from V and 4 bases from J; bases unmatched to any gene: 10.

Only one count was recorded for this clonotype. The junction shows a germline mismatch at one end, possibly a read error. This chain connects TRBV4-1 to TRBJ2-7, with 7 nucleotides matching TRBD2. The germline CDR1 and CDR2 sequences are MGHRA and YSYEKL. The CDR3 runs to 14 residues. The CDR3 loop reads CTSSLTGLAYEQYF. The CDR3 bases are TGCACCAGCAGCTTAACCGGACTAGCCTACGAGCAGTACTTC.

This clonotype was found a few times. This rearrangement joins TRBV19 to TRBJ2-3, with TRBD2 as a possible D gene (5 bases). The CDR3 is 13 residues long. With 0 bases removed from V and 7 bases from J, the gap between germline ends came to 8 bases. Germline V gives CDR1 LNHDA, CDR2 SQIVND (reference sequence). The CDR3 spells CASSIEGSNTQYF. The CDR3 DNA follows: TGTGCCAGTAGTATAGAGGGGAGTAATACGCAGTATTTT.

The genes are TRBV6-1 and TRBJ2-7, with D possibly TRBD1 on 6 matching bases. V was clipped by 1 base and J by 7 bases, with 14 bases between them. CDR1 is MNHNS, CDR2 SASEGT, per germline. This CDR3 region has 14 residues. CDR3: CASSEVDRAGEQYF. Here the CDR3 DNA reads TGTGCCAGCAGTGAAGTGGACAGAGCCGGAGAGCAGTACTTC.

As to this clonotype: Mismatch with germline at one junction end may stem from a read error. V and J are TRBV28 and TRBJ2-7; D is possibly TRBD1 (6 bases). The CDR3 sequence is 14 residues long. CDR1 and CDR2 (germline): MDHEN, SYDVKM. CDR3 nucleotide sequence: TGTGCCAGCAGGGACAGTTTCTCTGGCTACGAGCAGCACTTC. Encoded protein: CASRDSFSGYEQHF.

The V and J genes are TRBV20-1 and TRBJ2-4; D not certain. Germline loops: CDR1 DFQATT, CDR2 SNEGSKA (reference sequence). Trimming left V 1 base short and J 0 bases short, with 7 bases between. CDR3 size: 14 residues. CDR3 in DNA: TGCAGTGCTAGAGCGTTCATAGCCAAAAACATTCAGTACTTC. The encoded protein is CSARAFIAKNIQYF.

CDR3 DNA: TGCGCCAGCAGCTTGGAAACAGCTGGGGCCAACGTCCTGACTTTC. Residues: CASSLETAGANVLTF. The rearrangement joins TRBV5-1 to TRBJ2-6; D remains unclear. Between the trimmed V and J ends, which lost 0 bases and 2 bases, there was a span of 6 bases. The CDR3 contains 15 residues. Germline CDR1 reads SGHRS; CDR2 reads YFSETQ.

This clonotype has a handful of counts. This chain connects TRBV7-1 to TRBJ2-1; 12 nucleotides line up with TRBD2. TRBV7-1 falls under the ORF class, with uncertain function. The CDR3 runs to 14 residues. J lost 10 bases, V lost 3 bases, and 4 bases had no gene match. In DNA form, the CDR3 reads TGTGCCAGCAGCTCGCTAGCGGGAGGGCGGGAGCAGTTCTTC. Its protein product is CASSSLAGGREQFF.